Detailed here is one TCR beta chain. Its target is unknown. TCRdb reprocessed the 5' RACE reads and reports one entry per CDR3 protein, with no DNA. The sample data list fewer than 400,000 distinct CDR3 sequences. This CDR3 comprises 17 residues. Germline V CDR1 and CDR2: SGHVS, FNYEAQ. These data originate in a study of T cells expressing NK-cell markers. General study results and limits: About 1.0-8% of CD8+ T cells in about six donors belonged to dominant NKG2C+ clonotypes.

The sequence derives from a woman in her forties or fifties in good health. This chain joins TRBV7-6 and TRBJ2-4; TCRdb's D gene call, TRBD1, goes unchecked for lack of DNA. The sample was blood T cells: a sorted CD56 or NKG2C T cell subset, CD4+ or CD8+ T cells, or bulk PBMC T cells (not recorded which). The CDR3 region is CASSLEAGRLAKNIQYF.